The T cell receptor beta chain described here comes from a study of blood T cell repertoires in COVID-19. Study summary: In each case, the material was cDNA or gDNA derived from T cells, B-cell-depleted T cells, or PBMCs.

Clinical history as reported by participants underpinned cohort assignment. After removal of 5 bases from V and 3 bases from J, the junction contained 7 bases not matched to a gene. Germline-derived CDR1 and CDR2 are SGHAT and FQNNGV. The CDR3 contains 16 residues. This clone was recorded only once. The protocol was immunoSEQ multiplex PCR, while the TCRdb copy is restricted to in-frame clones and leaves out a portion. Of hundreds of thousands of clones detected, approximately 85% appear once; the ten largest clones hold roughly 2%. The receptor's source is a woman in her thirties or forties with acute COVID-19. Input material: PBMCs or T cells enriched from blood (not recorded which). The V call is TRBV11-2, the J call TRBJ1-3; TRBD1 matches 10 bases. The chain's CDR3 is CASSTRQGASGNTIYF. The CDR3 coding sequence is TGTGCCAGCAGCACAAGACAGGGGGCGAGTGGAAACACCATATATTTT.